The T cell receptor (beta chain) described here comes from a study of identifying expanded T cells in peripheral blood. Trimming shortened V by 4 bases and J by 3 bases, and 13 bases separated the two germline ends. In germline, CDR1 is KGHSH, CDR2 LQKENI. The length of the CDR3 is 14 residues. This table comes from immunoSEQ multiplex PCR, and its TCRdb copy is limited to in-frame clones, with some not included. The table shows around 47,000 clones, with roughly 80% occurring only once. The rearrangement joins TRBV18 to TRBJ2-7; D is unclear. Sequencing used blood. The clonotype comes from a person aged 18 to 69 in good health. As DNA, the CDR3 is TGTGCCAGCTCACGAAGAGTGGGCTTCTACGAGCAGTACGTC. As protein: CASSRRVGFYEQYV.